Below are 8 T cell receptor beta chains sequenced from a single sample in a study of blood T cell repertoires in COVID-19 (dated by TCRdb to about 2020). The library was produced with the immunoSEQ multiplex PCR assay. Drawn from immuneACCESS, this table holds only the in-frame rearrangements with V and J called that TCRdb kept. Clones are partly lost; checked studies trace under half to an unresolved V gene and leave the rest unexplained. The sample data list over 250,000 clones, and more than 75% of these were observed just once. The ten most abundant clones make up 2% to 2.5% of the sample. The sample was PBMCs or T cells enriched from blood (not recorded which). The origin of the receptors is a woman in her sixties in a cohort exposed to, infected with or recovered from COVID-19 (not recorded which).

V is TRBV28 and J is TRBJ1-2, with TRBD1 matching over 10 bases. Trimming cost V 6 bases and J 8 bases; bases outside gene matches: 9. The length of the CDR3 is 14 residues. CDR1 and CDR2 from the germline V gene are MDHEN and SYDVKM. For the CDR3, the DNA is TGTGCCAGCAGCCCCGGGACAGGGGAGGGAGGCTACACCTTC. Translating gives CASSPGTGEGGYTF.

CDR3 coding DNA: TGTGCCAGCAGCTATGACAAGATCTATGGCTACACCTTC. Its translation: CASSYDKIYGYTF. This sequence joins TRBV7-2 and TRBJ1-2, with no clear D. This CDR3 has 13 amino acids. V was pared by 4 bases and J by 4 bases, with 10 bases between. Germline CDR1 reads SGHTA; CDR2 reads FQGNSA.

V and J are TRBV7-2 and TRBJ2-2; 12 nucleotides agree with TRBD2. Germline CDR1 and CDR2: SGHTA and FQGNSA. The CDR3 contains 17 residues. With V trimmed by 5 bases and J by 5 bases, 9 bases remained unmatched. For the CDR3, the DNA is TGTGCCAGCAGCACTAGACTAGCGGGAGTGGGTACCGGGGAGCTGTTTTTT. Its translation: CASSTRLAGVGTGELFF.

This clone was recorded only once. The chain couples TRBV7-6 to TRBJ2-1; 10 bases align to TRBD2. The CDR3 totals 19 residues. The germline CDR1 and CDR2 sequences are SGHVS and FNYEAQ. Trimming took 1 base from V and 8 from J; bases not matched to a gene: 17. This CDR3 is CASSLDPLEREGQHYEQFF. The CDR3 bases are TGTGCCAGCAGCTTAGATCCCCTCGAGCGGGAGGGCCAACATTATGAGCAGTTCTTC. Full variable domain (outside the CDR3, taken from reference TRBV7-6 and TRBJ2-1): GAGVSQSPRYKVTKRGQDVALRCDPISGHVSLYWYRQALGQGPEFLTYFNYEAQQDKSGLPNDRFSAERPEGSISTLTIQRTEQRDSAMYRCASSLDPLEREGQHYEQFFGPGTRLTVL.

About this clone itself: Compared with germline, one end of the junction differs, possibly owing to a read error. The chain couples TRBV28 to TRBJ2-7, with 11 positions matching TRBD1. CDR3 length: 16 residues. Germline CDR1 MDHEN, CDR2 SYDVKM. The CDR3 nucleotides are TGTGCCAGCAATTTAAGGGGGACAGGGGGTCTCTACGAGCAGTACTTC. Residues: CASNLRGTGGLYEQYF.

V gene TRBV14 combines with J gene TRBJ1-2; 12 bases align to TRBD1. Germline trimming cut 4 bases from V and 3 bases from J; bases unmatched to any gene: 9. Germline CDR1 reads SGHDN; CDR2 reads FVKESK. The CDR3 spans 17 residues. CDR3 in amino acids: CASSLTIGTGGDYGYTF. The CDR3 region has the DNA TGTGCCAGCAGCCTGACTATCGGGACAGGGGGCGACTATGGCTACACCTTC.

The rearrangement links TRBV11-2 to TRBJ2-1, with 8 bases matching TRBD2. Germline assignment: CDR1 SGHAT and CDR2 FQNNGV. The CDR3 length is 14 residues. After removal of 2 bases from V and 8 bases from J, the junction contained 5 bases not matched to a gene. The CDR3 protein is CASSLTGTRYEQFF. The CDR3 DNA reads as TGTGCCAGCAGCTTAACGGGGACTAGATATGAGCAGTTCTTC.

This clone has a single count. The chain links TRBV7-2 to TRBJ1-1; D is unresolved. The CDR3 has 11 residues. Germline assignment: CDR1 SGHTA and CDR2 FQGNSA. Trimming pared 1 base from V and 8 bases from J, leaving 5 bases between. This chain's CDR3 is CASSLVREAFF. CDR3 sequence (DNA): TGTGCCAGCAGCTTAGTCAGGGAAGCTTTCTTT. Drawing the rest from reference TRBV7-2 and TRBJ1-1, the complete variable domain is GAGVSQSPSNKVTEKGKDVELRCDPISGHTALYWYRQSLGQGLEFLIYFQGNSAPDKSGLPSDRFSAERTGGSVSTLTIQRTQQEDSAVYLCASSLVREAFFGQGTRLTVV.